Described below is a single T cell receptor (beta chain) sequence and its context. Its antigen is still unknown. Terminally differentiated effector memory CD45RA+ cells were excluded by CCR7 positive selection of CD45RO-negative cells. The data are from a study of shared clonotypes between healthy human individuals. General study results and limits: When naive CD4 clonotypes were compared across a handful of donors, approximately 5% were shared.

The repertoire was sequenced with immunoSEQ multiplex PCR; TCRdb's copy has only in-frame clones and lacks some. The data hold about 2 million clones, with 85% to 95% observed a single time. The V segment lost 0 bases and the J segment 1 base; nucleotides outside the gene matches: 11. CDR1 is MGHRA, CDR2 YSYEKL, per germline. There are 18 residues in the CDR3. This clonotype was sampled from a man younger than 35 in good health. The chain carries TRBV4-1 and TRBJ1-2; 7 nucleotides agree with TRBD1. Sequencing input: naive CD8+ T cells sorted from blood. The CDR3 nucleotides are TGCGCCAGCAGCCAAGACCAAACCGGGACAGCCCTTAACTATGGCTACACCTTC. Residues: CASSQDQTGTALNYGYTF.